The clone carrying this TCR beta chain has a count of ten or more. One end of the junction varies from germline; a read error may be responsible. The data are from a study of early T cells in non-severe SARS-CoV-2 infection. Individual cDNA molecules each received unique molecular identifiers attached to them. Using its own MiXCR run on the 5' RACE reads, TCRdb lists one record per CDR3 protein. The repertoire consists of approximately 97,000 distinct CDR3 sequences, with 11% occurring once and the leading ten covering around 4.7%. The CDR3 totals 15 residues. Looked up from germline, CDR1 is MNHNY and CDR2 is SVGAGI (reference sequence).

The J gene is TRBJ2-1, the V gene TRBV6-6, with D perhaps given as TRBD1 or TRBD2 (5 bases each). The receptor comes from an adult who was a healthcare worker with PCR-confirmed SARS-CoV-2 infection or an uninfected control (not recorded which). The input for sequencing was whole blood, taken at baseline. The CDR3 reads CASWRGVPGRYEQFF. The CDR3 nucleotides read TGTGCCAGCTGGAGAGGGGTACCCGGTCGATATGAGCAATTCTTC.